A single sample is the source of the 27 T cell receptor gamma chains below, sequenced in a study of gamma delta lymphoproliferative disorders and STAT genes. Sequencing used genomic DNA taken from PBMCs of patients and controls. TCRdb redid the clone calls on the multiplex PCR reads with CATT. The sample lists under 5,000 gamma-chain clones; roughly 7% were seen once. Sequencing was done on a sample of blood. All receptors derive from a human donor in good health.

This clone is labeled as medium-sized. This chain links TRGV8 with TRGJ1 or TRGJ2. TCRdb is silent on the J gene; assignment here came from matching the DNA to germline. The CDR3 spans 14 residues. The junction had 6 bases not matched to a gene; V was cut back by 0 bases and J by 4 bases. The germline V gene has CDR1 VENAVY and CDR2 YDSYNSRV. The CDR3 bases are TGTGCCACCTGGGATAGGCCGGGATATTATAAGAAACTCTTT. It encodes CATWDRPGYYKKLF.

By sample fraction, this clone is medium-sized. The V call is TRGV2, the J call TRGJ1 or TRGJ2. No J gene was available from TCRdb, and it was assigned here by a germline match of the DNA. Per the germline V gene, CDR1 is EGSNGY and CDR2 is YDSYNSKV. CDR3 length: 15 amino acids. V lost 1 base and J lost 5; bases outside the gene matches: 11. This CDR3 reads CATWDGGTLNYKKLF. The CDR3 DNA sequence: TGTGCCACCTGGGACGGAGGAACCTTAAATTATAAGAAACTCTTT.

This clone is medium-sized (0.01 to 0.1%) within its sample. The chain employs TRGV2 and TRGJ1 or TRGJ2. As TCRdb names no J gene, one was assigned here on the basis of a DNA match to germline. Germline loops: CDR1 EGSNGY, CDR2 YDSYNSKV. V was pared by 10 bases and J by 9 bases, with 12 bases of the junction left unmatched. The CDR3 runs 11 residues. The CDR3 nucleotides read TGTGCCACTTCTTTCCCTCTTAAGAAACTCTTT. It codes for CATSFPLKKLF.

This clone rates as medium-sized (0.01 to 0.1%). V usage is TRGV11 and J usage is TRGJ1 or TRGJ2. The J gene was missing in TCRdb and was found by matching the end of the DNA to germline. TRGV11 has ORF status, its function being uncertain. The CDR3 extends over 13 amino acids. The trim removed 6 bases at V and 6 bases at J, leaving 8 bases unmatched. The CDR3 is CACWIGGCYKKLF. The CDR3 nucleotides read TGTGCCTGCTGGATTGGGGGGTGTTATAAGAAACTCTTT.

This clone is judged medium-sized. This chain joins TRGV8 and TRGJ1 or TRGJ2. Matching the DNA to germline supplied the J gene, which TCRdb does not give. Germline loops: CDR1 VENAVY, CDR2 YDSYNSRV. With 3 bases clipped from V and 7 bases from J, the junction kept 12 bases outside the gene matches. This CDR3 spans 14 amino acids. The CDR3 here is CATWDPERRYKKLF. CDR3 coding DNA: TGTGCCACCTGGGATCCCGAGCGGCGGTATAAGAAACTCTTT.

By its share, this clone is medium-sized. The V call is TRGV8, the J call TRGJP2. TCRdb gives no J gene; it was assigned here by matching the DNA to germline. The CDR3 has 14 residues. V gave up 3 bases and J gave up 2 bases; unmatched junction bases: 3. Per the germline V gene, CDR1 is VENAVY and CDR2 is YDSYNSRV. The CDR3 here is CATWDWSSDWIKTF. The CDR3 DNA follows: TGTGCCACCTGGGATTGGAGTAGTGATTGGATCAAGACGTTT.

By sample share, this clone is medium-sized. The gene calls are TRGV4 and TRGJ1 or TRGJ2. The J gene is absent in TCRdb and was assigned here via DNA matching to germline. This CDR3 spans 12 amino acids. The J segment lost 10 bases and the V segment lost 9 bases, leaving 15 bases of the junction unmatched. Germline assignment: CDR1 EGSTGY and CDR2 YDSYTSSV. The CDR3 reads CATSGSLLKKLF. In nucleotides, the CDR3 is TGTGCCACCAGCGGATCCCTCTTGAAGAAACTCTTT.

This clone is labeled medium-sized. The chain recombines TRGV4 with TRGJ1 or TRGJ2. Here the J gene was assigned by germline matching of the DNA, as TCRdb has none. Germline values: CDR1 EGSTGY, CDR2 YDSYTSSV. Trimming took 6 bases from V and 3 from J; bases not matched to a gene: 8. There are 13 residues in the CDR3. CDR3 bases: TGTGCCACCTGGCTACGAAGTTATTATAAGAAACTCTTT. It yields the protein CATWLRSYYKKLF.

The chain is built from TRGV4 and TRGJP1. The J gene is absent in TCRdb and was assigned here via DNA matching to germline. From germline, CDR1 is EGSTGY and CDR2 YDSYTSSV. Trimming at V came to 5 bases and at J to 5 bases, leaving 2 bases not matched to a gene. This CDR3 contains 12 residues. In DNA, the CDR3 is TGTGCCACCTGGGGAACTGGTTGGTTCAAGATATTT. The encoded protein is CATWGTGWFKIF.

By proportion, this clone is medium-sized. The DNA is left out, because the CDR3 cannot be placed on it with certainty; the CDR3 is given as TCRdb lists it. A V gene of TRGV11 was called, but no J gene was assigned. TRGV11 is known as an ORF, though its function is uncertain. The CDR3 has 17 amino acids, counting both end residues. This chain's CDR3 is CTTVPAGLGTNYYKKLF.

V gene TRGV9 combines with J gene TRGJ1 or TRGJ2. Matching the DNA to germline supplied the J gene, which TCRdb does not give. Germline V gives CDR1 GITISATS, CDR2 ISYDGTV (reference sequence). V shed 6 bases, J shed 3 bases, and the junction held 8 bases outside the gene matches. This CDR3 spans 13 amino acids. CDR3 bases: TGTGCCTTGTGGAGCCCCCTTTATTATAAGAAACTCTTT. This gives the protein CALWSPLYYKKLF.

In this sample, this clone is medium-sized. The rearrangement links TRGV2 to TRGJ1 or TRGJ2. The J gene was not available in TCRdb and was assigned here by matching the DNA to germline segments. This CDR3 comprises 14 residues. Germline V gene sequence: CDR1 EGSNGY, CDR2 YDSYNSKV. Trimming removed 2 bases from V and 5 bases from J; junction bases left unmatched: 9. CDR3 nucleotides: TGTGCCACCTGGGACGCCTCGGGGAATTATAAGAAACTCTTT. Translation gives CATWDASGNYKKLF.

By its share, this clone is medium-sized (0.01 to 0.1%). The J gene is TRGJP2, the V gene TRGV8. As TCRdb names no J gene, one was assigned here on the basis of a DNA match to germline. In germline, CDR1 is VENAVY, CDR2 YDSYNSRV. V gave up 3 bases and J gave up 3 bases; unmatched junction bases: 4. The length of the CDR3 is 14 residues. The chain's CDR3 is CATWDGGSDWIKTF. The CDR3 DNA follows: TGTGCCACCTGGGATGGGGGTAGTGATTGGATCAAGACGTTT.

This clone was seen repeatedly, ten times or more. This sequence joins TRGV2 and TRGJP2. No J gene is reported in TCRdb; it was inferred here by comparing the DNA with germline. J lost 3 bases, V lost 2 bases, and 6 bases had no gene match. This CDR3 spans 15 amino acids. Germline values: CDR1 EGSNGY, CDR2 YDSYNSKV. The CDR3 loop is CATWDVGGSDWIKTF. CDR3 sequence (DNA): TGTGCCACCTGGGACGTCGGGGGTAGTGATTGGATCAAGACGTTT.

Judged by abundance, this clone is medium-sized. Other DNA sequences in this sample translate to the same CDR3. This sequence joins TRGV2 and TRGJ1 or TRGJ2. Here the J gene came from matching the DNA to germline, since TCRdb omits it. V lost 0 bases and J lost 5; bases outside the gene matches: 4. CDR1 and CDR2 (germline): EGSNGY, YDSYNSKV. The CDR3 totals 13 residues. The CDR3 nucleotides are TGTGCCACCTGGGACGGGCCGGATTATAAGAAACTCTTT. It is translated as CATWDGPDYKKLF.

This clone is termed medium-sized (0.01 to 0.1%). The chain has TRGV8 and TRGJ1 or TRGJ2. No J segment appears in TCRdb, so it was assigned here by matching the sequence to germline. Germline V lookup: CDR1 VENAVY, CDR2 YDSYNSRV. With 0 bases clipped from V and 6 bases from J, the junction kept 5 bases outside the gene matches. CDR3 length equals 13 residues. CDR3 sequence reads: CATWDRAGYKKLF. The CDR3, as DNA: TGTGCCACCTGGGATAGGGCGGGTTATAAGAAACTCTTT.

This clone qualifies as medium-sized. The chain couples TRGV4 to TRGJ1 or TRGJ2. Here the J gene came from matching the DNA to germline, since TCRdb omits it. From germline, CDR1 is EGSTGY and CDR2 YDSYTSSV. V lost 10 bases to trimming and J lost 10 bases; unmatched junction nucleotides: 16. This CDR3 comprises 12 residues. CDR3: CATSGGPGKKLF. CDR3 coding DNA: TGTGCCACTTCAGGTGGGCCGGGAAAGAAACTCTTT.

Ten or more counts support this clone. The V and J genes are TRGV4 and TRGJ1 or TRGJ2. The J gene was not available in TCRdb and was assigned here by matching the DNA to germline segments. From germline, CDR1 is EGSTGY and CDR2 YDSYTSSV. The length of the CDR3 is 10 residues. Trimming took 4 bases from V and 9 from J; bases not matched to a gene: 3. The CDR3 region has the DNA TGTGCCACCTGGGAAGGTAAGAAACTCTTT. The encoded protein is CATWEGKKLF.

Sample share makes this clone medium-sized. The limits of the CDR3 on the DNA are not certain, so only TCRdb's listed CDR3 is given. V gene assignment gives TRGV11, but the J gene was left uncalled. TRGV11 is an ORF for which the function is uncertain. The CDR3 numbers 19 amino acids, ends counted. The CDR3 loop is CTTVPAGSHRVSSDWIKTF.

In its sample, this clone was seen many times. The V gene is TRGV10, the J gene TRGJ1 or TRGJ2. Matching the DNA to germline supplied the J gene, which TCRdb does not give. TRGV10 is an open reading frame whose function is uncertain. The CDR3 has 14 amino acids. Trimming cost V 8 bases and J 10 bases; bases outside gene matches: 18. DNA of the CDR3: TGTGCTGCGTGGGGTGACTTTTATTATAAAAAGAAACTCTTT. It yields the protein CAAWGDFYYKKKLF.

This clone counts as medium-sized. The chain joins TRGV10 to TRGJP1. The J gene, missing from TCRdb, was assigned here through DNA to germline matching. TRGV10 is given ORF status, its function remaining uncertain. CDR3 size: 12 residues. Losses at the gene ends were 8 bases for V and 8 bases for J; bases not matched to a gene: 6. The DNA of the CDR3 is TGTGCTGCGTGGGTCCTCGGTTGGTTCAAGATATTT. Its translation is CAAWVLGWFKIF.

This clone was detected ten times or more. This sequence joins TRGV10 and TRGJ1 or TRGJ2. No J segment appears in TCRdb, so it was assigned here by matching the sequence to germline. TRGV10 is assigned to the ORF class and has an uncertain function. The CDR3 loop spans 17 amino acids. After removal of 8 bases from V and 9 bases from J, the junction contained 26 bases not matched to a gene. The CDR3 DNA reads TGTGCTGCGTGGGAACCGAGGCCCGGCTACTCCCTGCCTAAGAAACTCTTT. Protein sequence: CAAWEPRPGYSLPKKLF.

The genes are TRGV9 and TRGJP. Matching the DNA to germline supplied the J gene, which TCRdb does not give. Trimming cost V 0 bases and J 17 bases; bases outside gene matches: 16. CDR3 length equals 17 residues. The germline gives CDR1 GITISATS, CDR2 ISYDGTV (reference sequence). CDR3 sequence (DNA): TGTGCCTTGTGGGAGGTGCGAGATTGGGTTGGGCAAAAAATCAAGGTATTT. This gives the protein CALWEVRDWVGQKIKVF.

By frequency in the sample, this clone is medium-sized (0.01 to 0.1%). The chain links TRGV4 to TRGJ1 or TRGJ2. The J gene, absent from TCRdb, was called here by matching the DNA to germline. Germline V gene sequence: CDR1 EGSTGY, CDR2 YDSYTSSV. V lost 2 bases and J lost 9; bases outside the gene matches: 7. There are 12 residues in the CDR3. CDR3 nucleotides: TGTGCCACCTGGGATGTCATCCCTAAGAAACTCTTT. Translation: CATWDVIPKKLF.

This clone rates as medium-sized. The V and J genes are TRGV8 and TRGJP2. In the absence of a J gene in TCRdb, the DNA was matched to germline to assign it here. The germline CDR1 and CDR2 sequences are VENAVY and YDSYNSRV. Trimming took 0 bases from V and 2 from J; bases not matched to a gene: 6. The CDR3 runs to 16 residues. CDR3 loop: CATWDRGGSSDWIKTF. The CDR3 DNA follows: TGTGCCACCTGGGATAGGGGGGGAAGTAGTGATTGGATCAAGACGTTT.

By frequency in the sample, this clone is medium-sized (0.01 to 0.1%). This likely came from a read error, as a far larger clone is one base away. It is unclear where the CDR3 begins or ends on the DNA, so no DNA is shown, and the CDR3 is as TCRdb lists it. The J gene was not called, though the V gene is TRGV11. TRGV11 has ORF status, its function being uncertain. From its first to its last residue, the CDR3 has 17 amino acids. The CDR3: CTTVPVRSSQGGFKKLF.

This clone has a count of ten or more. This rearrangement joins TRGV9 to TRGJ1 or TRGJ2. No J gene was available from TCRdb, and it was assigned here by a germline match of the DNA. CDR1 and CDR2 (germline): GITISATS, ISYDGTV (reference sequence). The length of the CDR3 is 13 residues. Germline trimming cut 2 bases from V and 5 bases from J; bases unmatched to any gene: 6. CDR3 DNA sequence: TGTGCCTTGTGGGAGGGCTGGGATTATAAGAAACTCTTT. Translation: CALWEGWDYKKLF.